Listed here are 20 T cell receptor beta chains from one sample, sequenced in a study of shared clonotypes between healthy human individuals. Only in-frame clones appear in the TCRdb table, and some are missing; sequencing was by immunoSEQ multiplex PCR. The sample lists under 2,500,000 clones, nearly 97% occurring once. The source material was naive CD4+ T cells sorted from blood. Noted subset: CD45RA+ positively selected. All receptors derive from a man between 18 and 29 years old in good health.

This clone was detected only once. The chain is built from TRBV9 and TRBJ2-1, with no clear D. The CDR3 is 15 amino acids. Germline assignment: CDR1 SGDLS and CDR2 YYNGEE. The ends were cut back, 1 base at V and 1 base at J, with 9 bases in the middle. In nucleotides, the CDR3 is TGTGCCAGCAGCGTATTGTCCGTTTCCTACAATGAGCAGTTCTTC. Protein sequence: CASSVLSVSYNEQFF.

This chain links TRBV18 with TRBJ1-2; unclear D gene. Trimming cost V 2 bases and J 5 bases, with 12 bases left between them. The CDR3 extends over 14 amino acids. Germline assignment: CDR1 KGHSH and CDR2 LQKENI. The CDR3 reads CASSPGSLIYGYTF. The CDR3 DNA reads TGTGCCAGCTCACCAGGCAGCCTAATTTATGGCTACACCTTC.

This clone occurred once. This chain links TRBV10-3 with TRBJ2-1; 12 bases line up with TRBD2. The junction had 6 bases not matched to a gene; V was cut back by 5 bases and J by 7 bases. The CDR3 runs 15 residues. Germline CDR1 and CDR2: ENHRY and SYGVKD. The CDR3 here is CAISPSGGARNEQFF. The CDR3 region has the DNA TGTGCCATCAGTCCTAGCGGGGGGGCTCGTAATGAGCAGTTCTTC.

This clone occurred a few times. In the same sample, other DNA sequences code for this CDR3. The chain employs TRBV6-5 and TRBJ1-3, with 9 positions matching TRBD1. J gave up 2 bases and V 6 bases, and 2 bases lay outside the gene matches. The CDR3 is 14 amino acids. Germline V CDR1 and CDR2: MNHEY, SVGAGI. Here the CDR3 DNA reads TGTGCCAGCAGCCGGACAGGGGCTGGAAACACCATATATTTT. Amino acid sequence: CASSRTGAGNTIYF.

The rearrangement uses TRBV6-4 and TRBJ2-3; D perhaps matches TRBD2 (5 bases). The CDR3 sequence is 17 residues long. Trimming pared 2 bases from V and 2 bases from J, leaving 17 bases between. Germline loops: CDR1 MRHNA, CDR2 SNTAGT. The DNA of the CDR3 is TGTGCCAGCAGTGACCGGCGGGCTAGCAGACCCACAGATACGCAGTATTTT. Protein product: CASSDRRASRPTDTQYF.

J is TRBJ2-7 and V is TRBV27, with 7 bases matching TRBD1. Germline V gene data show CDR1 as MNHEY and CDR2 as SMNVEV (reference sequence). Trimming removed 1 base from V and 5 bases from J; junction bases left unmatched: 11. CDR3 length equals 16 residues. CDR3 DNA sequence: TGTGCCAGCAGTTTATTAGGAAACGGGCAGGGGGACGAGCAGTACTTC. It translates to CASSLLGNGQGDEQYF.

The chain has TRBV11-2 and TRBJ2-7, with no clear D. The CDR3 contains 12 residues. Germline V gene data show CDR1 as SGHAT and CDR2 as FQNNGV. The V gene lost 2 bases and the J gene lost 7 bases, with 9 bases spanning the gap. In nucleotides, the CDR3 is TGTGCCAGCAGCTTAATTGGGTTTGAGCAGTACTTC. It encodes CASSLIGFEQYF.

The J gene is TRBJ1-2, the V gene TRBV27; TRBD1 matches at 8 bases. Trimming took 6 bases from V and 10 from J; bases not matched to a gene: 13. This CDR3 is built from 14 residues. Germline-derived CDR1 and CDR2 are MNHEY and SMNVEV (reference sequence). CDR3 bases: TGTGCCAGCAGATCATGGGGGGACAGGTCCGACTACACCTTC. It encodes CASRSWGDRSDYTF.

The chain uses TRBV25-1 and TRBJ2-7; D is undetermined. Germline loops: CDR1 MGHDK, CDR2 SYGVNS. V lost 5 bases, J lost 5 bases, and 7 bases lay in between. The CDR3 consists of 11 residues. The CDR3 DNA reads TGTGCCAGCAGTCCAGAGAACGAGCAGTACTTC. Encoded protein: CASSPENEQYF.

V gene TRBV2 combines with J gene TRBJ2-4; the D gene could be TRBD1 or TRBD2 (6 bases each). The CDR3 extends over 14 amino acids. Trimming took 8 bases from V and 0 from J, leaving 11 bases between them. Germline CDR1 and CDR2: SNHLY and FYNNEI. The DNA of the CDR3 is TGTGCCAGCGGAGGGGGACCAGCCAAAAACATTCAGTACTTC. This gives the protein CASGGGPAKNIQYF.

The chain joins TRBV6-1 to TRBJ2-2; unclear D gene. The CDR3 sequence is 14 residues long. Germline V gene lookup returns CDR1 MNHNS and CDR2 SASEGT. V dropped 6 bases and J dropped 7 bases, with 15 bases sitting between them. This chain's CDR3 is CASSTLREGGELFF. The CDR3 bases are TGTGCCAGCAGCACTCTAAGGGAAGGCGGGGAGCTGTTTTTT.

The chain links TRBV25-1 to TRBJ1-4, with TRBD1 matching over 7 bases. V dropped 3 bases and J dropped 6; count of bases not matched to a gene: 7. The CDR3 contains 15 residues. Germline CDR1 and CDR2: MGHDK and SYGVNS. CDR3 region: CASSEGGTVYEKLFF. CDR3 DNA sequence: TGTGCCAGCAGTGAGGGGGGGACAGTTTATGAAAAACTGTTTTTT.

The rearrangement links TRBV6-1 to TRBJ1-5; no clear D gene. The germline CDR1 and CDR2 sequences are MNHNS and SASEGT. V lost 5 bases, J lost 6 bases, and 11 bases lay in between. The CDR3 sequence is 13 residues long. CDR3 amino acids: CASSPPAVQPQHF. The CDR3 nucleotides read TGTGCCAGCAGTCCTCCGGCGGTTCAGCCCCAGCATTTT.

This chain uses TRBV7-9 with TRBJ2-5; D remains unclear. The V and J ends lost 6 bases and 4 bases respectively, with 9 bases between them. This CDR3 spans 12 amino acids. CDR1 is SEHNR and CDR2 is FQNEAQ in the germline V gene (reference sequence). The DNA for the CDR3 is TGTGCCAGCAGTCGGGCTGGAGAGACCCAGTACTTC. Translation gives CASSRAGETQYF. The whole variable domain, remainder taken from reference TRBV7-9 and TRBJ2-5, is DTGVSQNPRHKITKRGQNVTFRCDPISEHNRLYWYRQTLGQGPEFLTYFQNEAQLEKSRLLSDRFSAERPKGSFSTLEIQRTEQGDSAMYLCASSRAGETQYFGPGTRLLVL.

V gene TRBV27 combines with J gene TRBJ2-6; D is perhaps TRBD2 (6 bases). CDR3 size: 14 residues. Trimming stripped 10 bases from V and 0 bases from J, with 10 bases between. Germline V gene lookup returns CDR1 MNHEY and CDR2 SMNVEV (reference sequence). The CDR3 region has the DNA TGTGCCACGGGGCGGGACTCTGGGGCCAACGTCCTGACTTTC. It specifies CATGRDSGANVLTF.

This chain links TRBV12-2 with TRBJ1-2; the table's D call of TRBD1 was not tested on the DNA. TRBV12-2 is a pseudogene. The CDR3 has 18 amino acids. DNA for the CDR3: TGTGCAAGTCGCTTAGTGGGGACAGGGGGAGTCTACTCCTATGGCTACACCTTC. It encodes CASRLVGTGGVYSYGYTF.

CDR3 in amino acids: CASSEWGAVNSPLHF. Here the CDR3 DNA reads TGTGCCAGCAGTGAATGGGGGGCTGTAAATTCACCCCTCCACTTT. The chain combines TRBV6-1 with TRBJ1-6, with TRBD1 as a possible D gene (6 bases). The germline gives CDR1 MNHNS, CDR2 SASEGT. The CDR3 runs to 15 residues. V was pared by 2 bases and J by 7 bases, with 12 bases between.

This chain uses TRBV4-1 with TRBJ1-4; possible D gene TRBD1, 6 bases. The ends were cut back, 1 base at V and 4 bases at J, with 10 bases in the middle. The CDR3 is made up of 15 amino acids. CDR1 and CDR2 (germline): MGHRA, YSYEKL. The CDR3 bases are TGCGCCAGCAGCCAAGGACAGGCCGATAATGAAAAACTGTTTTTT. Translating it yields CASSQGQADNEKLFF.

The rearrangement joins TRBV7-9 to TRBJ2-7; tentatively, D is TRBD1 (5 bases). Deletions cut 7 bases from V and 6 bases from J, with 13 bases between. CDR1 and CDR2 from the germline V gene are SEHNR and FQNEAQ (reference sequence). CDR3 size: 12 residues. CDR3 region: CASTLQGTEQYF. The DNA for the CDR3 is TGTGCCAGCACCCTTCAGGGAACCGAGCAGTACTTC.

This CDR3 is CASSLPTSGFVGELFF. CDR3 nucleotide sequence: TGTGCCAGCAGTTTACCCACTAGCGGGTTTGTCGGGGAGCTGTTTTTT. The chain is built from TRBV28 and TRBJ2-2; 9 bases agree with TRBD2. Germline CDR1 reads MDHEN; CDR2 reads SYDVKM. V gave up 2 bases and J gave up 7 bases; unmatched junction bases: 8. The CDR3 extends over 16 amino acids.